A selection of T cell receptor beta chains follows, all from one sample in a study of blood T cells in healthy people across ages. TCRdb itself ran the 5' RACE reads through MiXCR, one entry per CDR3 protein. The repertoire has around 900,000 distinct CDR3 sequences, less than 35% of them found once; the top ten carry 15% to 20%. The sample comprised blood. Receptors were obtained from a woman of 80 years or more in good health. The CDR3 runs from the conserved cysteine through the conserved F or W. The D gene is left open where the match is weak.

V gene	J gene	CDR3 length	D gene	CDR3 protein
TRBV6-2/TRBV6-3	TRBJ2-6	15	.	CASSEVSPGANVLTF
TRBV7-2	TRBJ1-2	15	.	CASNYDSPPNYGYTF
TRBV20-1	TRBJ2-1	15	.	CSAEGGPGGLNEQFF
TRBV29-1	TRBJ2-1	16	TRBD2	CSVDGGLAGNYNEQFF
TRBV5-1	TRBJ1-2	14	.	CASSGGGQPYGYTF
TRBV20-1	TRBJ2-1	15	TRBD1	CNARDRGNSYNEQFF
TRBV6-5	.	10	.	CAASLETQYF
TRBV5-1	TRBJ2-7	16	.	CASSLESAIRGNEQYF
TRBV7-9	TRBJ2-4	15	.	CASSLAETRGDIQYF
TRBV6-2/TRBV6-3	TRBJ1-5	18	.	CASSYLFRARQGNQPQHF
TRBV28	TRBJ1-2	14	.	CASSSHGNRGGYTF
TRBV5-1	TRBJ1-1	14	.	CASSTDGFGTEAFF
TRBV3-1	TRBJ1-2	13	.	CASSQTGLYGYTF
TRBV5-1	TRBJ2-3	14	.	CASSLFVGGDTQYF
TRBV7-8	TRBJ2-5	15	TRBD2	CASSLERGGGETQYF
TRBV6-1	TRBJ2-7	14	.	CTSSERGAFYEQYF
TRBV7-2	TRBJ1-6	15	TRBD1	CASTGTGIYNSPLHF
TRBV25-1	TRBJ1-4	16	TRBD1	CASSELKGQGIEKLFF
TRBV12-3/TRBV12-4	TRBJ2-3	13	.	CASSFGAADTQYF
TRBV11-2	TRBJ2-7	14	.	CASTLGGGCSEQYF
TRBV12-3/TRBV12-4	TRBJ1-3	14	.	CASRWMGSGNTIYF
TRBV5-5	TRBJ2-3	16	TRBD2	CASSLSGASKADTQYF
TRBV6-2/TRBV6-3	TRBJ2-3	14	TRBD2	CAGASGGAGDTQYF
TRBV9	TRBJ2-3	14	.	CASTLGSGTDTQYF
TRBV4-3	TRBJ2-1	16	TRBD1	CASSQDRGRGYNEQFF
TRBV30	TRBJ2-6	16	.	CAWSPPPGSGANVLTF
TRBV6-2/TRBV6-3	TRBJ2-1	16	.	CASSWAQTGHLNEQFF
TRBV5-1	TRBJ2-3	15	TRBD1	CASSLGQGGTDTQYF
TRBV6-5	TRBJ1-5	19	.	CASSYSMRLRGRGNQPQHF
TRBV7-2	TRBJ2-1	16	TRBD2	CASSQHTGGQVNEQFF
TRBV5-1	TRBJ2-2	15	.	CASSLSGGITGELFF
TRBV6-2/TRBV6-3	TRBJ2-5	13	.	CASNVGVKETQYF
TRBV7-2	TRBJ2-7	18	TRBD2	CASSLAGPSGGFSYEQYF
TRBV5-1	TRBJ1-1	16	.	CASSLDGGSMNTEAFF
TRBV12-3/TRBV12-4	TRBJ2-3	15	TRBD2	CASSLASGSRDTQYF
TRBV4-2	TRBJ1-4	16	.	CASSQEGGRTNEKRFF
TRBV27	TRBJ2-6	16	.	CASSLWRGTGANVLTF
TRBV2	TRBJ2-3	15	.	CASRERRTSTDTQYF
TRBV6-2/TRBV6-3	TRBJ2-4	14	.	CASSRTAAKNIQYF
TRBV12-3/TRBV12-4	TRBJ2-3	15	.	CASSPLGGTADVQYF
TRBV7-8	TRBJ1-5	14	.	CASSPWVGNQPQHF
TRBV18	TRBJ2-7	13	.	CASSGAVTYEQYF
TRBV7-8	TRBJ2-7	18	.	CASSFSLRDRLRDYEQYF
TRBV6-5	TRBJ1-2	14	.	CASSYTGTAYGYTF
TRBV6-5	TRBJ1-2	11	.	CASRSQVRYTF
TRBV6-4	TRBJ2-2	15	.	CASSRDGEVAGELFF
TRBV10-3	TRBJ2-3	14	.	CAISKQGPTDTQYF
TRBV18	TRBJ2-7	13	.	CASSTGQHYEQYF
TRBV20-1	TRBJ2-1	16	TRBD2	CSARDQLALTYNEQFF
TRBV5-1	TRBJ2-4	15	.	CASSSEGLSGYIQYF
TRBV5-1	TRBJ2-1	14	TRBD2	CASSLSGGANEQFF
TRBV6-2/TRBV6-3	TRBJ2-1	17	TRBD2	CASSYLPSGGRHNEQFF
TRBV7-2	TRBJ2-5	16	.	CASSYAMMANQETQYF
TRBV9	TRBJ1-2	13	.	CASSARGYYGYTF